This entry lists 18 T cell receptor beta chains sequenced from one sample in a study of identical twins. TCRdb re-derived calls from the 5' RACE reads in MiXCR, one entry per CDR3 protein. The sample holds 600,000 to 850,000 distinct CDR3 sequences; roughly 20% are singletons and the top ten take less than 15%. This same sample was also taken into another study, of T cells expressing NK-cell markers.

Material: PBMCs. The receptor source for this set is a young woman in good health.

The chain links TRBV5-1 to TRBJ2-5; D may be TRBD1 (5 bases). The CDR3 sequence is 15 residues long. The V and J ends lost 1 base and 5 bases respectively, with 15 bases between them. CDR1 and CDR2 (germline): SGHRS, YFSETQ. The CDR3 nucleotides are TGCGCCAGCAGCTTGTACCCAGGGCCCTTGGAGACCCAGTACTTC. Translation gives CASSLYPGPLETQYF.

Many counts were recorded for this clonotype. This chain uses TRBV12-3 or TRBV12-4 with TRBJ1-6; no reliable D call. Between the trimmed V and J ends, which lost 3 bases and 8 bases, there was a span of 5 bases. The CDR3 totals 12 residues. The CDR3 reads CASSFRHSPLHF. DNA for the CDR3: TGTGCCAGCAGTTTCCGTCATTCACCCCTCCACTTT.

V usage is TRBV6-1 and J usage is TRBJ2-7, with 13 bases matching TRBD2. Germline V lookup: CDR1 MNHNS, CDR2 SASEGT. The length of the CDR3 is 17 residues. The V gene end was trimmed by 8 bases and the J gene end by 5 bases; junction bases not matched to a gene: 15. The CDR3 protein is CASQNRLAGGRGNEQYF. The DNA of the CDR3 is TGTGCCAGCCAAAATCGACTAGCGGGAGGTAGGGGGAACGAGCAGTACTTC.

The V call is TRBV29-1, the J call TRBJ2-1, with D perhaps matching TRBD2 (6 bases). Trimming cost V 5 bases and J 9 bases, with 17 bases left between them. CDR3 length equals 13 residues. In germline, CDR1 is SQVTM, CDR2 ANQGSEA. The CDR3 loop is CSVKIRLVGEQFF. The CDR3 coding sequence is TGCAGCGTTAAGATTCGACTAGTCGGTGAGCAGTTCTTC.

This rearrangement joins TRBV5-5 to TRBJ2-5, with D uncertain. The V end was cut by 0 bases, the J end by 1 base, with 16 bases between. This CDR3 has 17 amino acids. The germline V gene has CDR1 SGHKS and CDR2 YYEKEE (reference sequence). This CDR3 reads CASSLANLGRLQETQYF. DNA of the CDR3: TGTGCCAGCAGCTTGGCCAATCTAGGGCGCCTCCAAGAGACCCAGTACTTC.

This clonotype was detected a few times. The genes are TRBV15 and TRBJ2-7; 9 bases line up with TRBD2. Germline V gene sequence: CDR1 LNHNV, CDR2 YYDKDF (reference sequence). This CDR3 is built from 18 residues. V gave up 0 bases and J gave up 3 bases; unmatched junction bases: 12. CDR3 region: CATSRDLGGRARNYEQYF. In nucleotides, the CDR3 is TGTGCCACCAGCAGAGATCTAGGCGGGAGGGCCCGGAACTACGAGCAGTACTTC.

This clonotype was picked up a small number of times. This chain joins TRBV5-1 and TRBJ1-1, with no clear D. The germline gives CDR1 SGHRS, CDR2 YFSETQ. This CDR3 is built from 14 residues. Trimming cost V 0 bases and J 6 bases, with 12 bases left between them. The CDR3 DNA follows: TGCGCCAGCAGCTTGGGCGCGAGTACCTCTGAAGCTTTCTTT. Translation gives CASSLGASTSEAFF.

With regard to this clonotype: Relative to the germline gene, one junction end is altered; a read error may explain this. The chain has TRBV20-1 and TRBJ2-1; 11 bases fit TRBD2. CDR1 and CDR2 (germline): DFQATT, SNEGSKA (reference sequence). CDR3 length: 19 amino acids. CDR3 sequence reads: CCASGVAGGPSGLNNEQFF. In DNA form, the CDR3 reads TGCTGTGCTAGTGGGGTAGCGGGAGGGCCCTCGGGATTAAACAATGAGCAGTTCTTC.

This clonotype has only a few counts. The V gene is TRBV9, the J gene TRBJ2-1, with 10 positions matching TRBD2. Germline V gene data show CDR1 as SGDLS and CDR2 as YYNGEE. The junction had 11 bases not matched to a gene; V was cut back by 2 bases and J by 9 bases. The CDR3 is 16 residues long. CDR3 protein: CASSVSGRAWSGEQFF. CDR3 DNA sequence: TGTGCCAGCAGCGTGAGCGGGAGGGCCTGGAGCGGTGAGCAGTTCTTC.

The chain recombines TRBV6-1 with TRBJ1-3; D gene uncertain. Germline loops: CDR1 MNHNS, CDR2 SASEGT. CDR3 length: 14 amino acids. V was pared by 6 bases and J by 4 bases, with 13 bases between. Here the CDR3 reads CASRPNIDGNTIYF. CDR3 nucleotides: TGTGCCAGCAGACCTAACATCGACGGAAACACCATATATTTT.

In this sample, this clonotype turned up a few times. The chain recombines TRBV9 with TRBJ2-7; D may match TRBD1 or TRBD2 (5 bases each). Germline CDR1 is SGDLS and CDR2 is YYNGEE. V was shortened by 0 bases and J by 2 bases, with 15 bases between the two germline ends. CDR3 length: 16 amino acids. Written as DNA, the CDR3 is TGTGCCAGCAGCGTAGTCCCGGGGCAGGGAACCTACGAGCAGTACTTC. As protein: CASSVVPGQGTYEQYF.

The genes are TRBV4-3 and TRBJ1-2; D remains ambiguous. Looked up from germline, CDR1 is LGHNA and CDR2 is YSLEER. The V gene lost 2 bases and the J gene lost 8 bases, with 24 bases spanning the gap. The CDR3 runs 17 residues. The CDR3: CASSQSYAGISIFGYTF. The CDR3 DNA reads TGCGCCAGCAGCCAATCATATGCCGGGATTTCTATTTTCGGCTACACCTTC.

In DNA, the CDR3 is TGTGCCAGCAGCTTACGGCTAGCGGGTAGTAGTGGGGCTAACAATGAGCAGTTCTTC. Protein: CASSLRLAGSSGANNEQFF. The chain is built from TRBV7-2 and TRBJ2-1, with TRBD2 matching 8 bases. From germline, CDR1 is SGHTA and CDR2 FQGNSA. Losses at the gene ends were 2 bases for V and 5 bases for J; bases not matched to a gene: 17. The CDR3 contains 19 residues.

This clonotype has a handful of counts. This chain links TRBV10-3 with TRBJ2-3; the match to TRBD2 covers 8 bases. The CDR3 contains 15 residues. CDR1 is ENHRY and CDR2 is SYGVKD in the germline V gene. Germline trimming cut 2 bases from V and 7 bases from J; bases unmatched to any gene: 8. CDR3 in DNA: TGTGCCATCAGTGAGCCAGACGGGGGGGCTAATACGCAGTATTTT. Translated: CAISEPDGGANTQYF.

The rearrangement uses TRBV20-1 and TRBJ2-7; perhaps TRBD1 as D (6 bases). The germline V gene encodes CDR1 DFQATT and CDR2 SNEGSKA (reference sequence). CDR3 size: 12 residues. V lost 4 bases to trimming and J lost 4 bases, with 11 bases between them. The CDR3 spells CSAKRGRYEQYF. CDR3 nucleotide sequence: TGCAGTGCTAAGAGGGGGAGATACGAGCAGTACTTC.

This clonotype was detected a few times. This chain joins TRBV7-9 and TRBJ2-7; D tentatively reads TRBD1 or TRBD2 (5 bases each). The CDR3 length is 17 residues. Trimming pared 4 bases from V and 2 bases from J, leaving 21 bases between. From germline, CDR1 is SEHNR and CDR2 FQNEAQ (reference sequence). The CDR3 protein is CASSSGVRTPGPYEQYF. In nucleotides, the CDR3 is TGTGCCAGCAGCTCCGGGGTGAGGACACCGGGCCCCTACGAGCAGTACTTC.

The chain links TRBV6-5 to TRBJ2-3; TRBD2 matches 12 bases. Unmatched junction bases numbered 8, after V lost 10 bases and J lost 12 bases. Germline lookup yields CDR1 MNHEY and CDR2 SVGAGI. CDR3 length: 12 residues. CDR3 nucleotide sequence: TGTGCCACCGCTACTAGCGGGGGGCCCCAGTATTTT. This gives the protein CATATSGGPQYF.

The genes are TRBV5-1 and TRBJ2-1; D perhaps matches TRBD2 (5 bases). The CDR3 spans 13 residues. With 2 bases removed from V and 9 bases from J, the gap between germline ends came to 12 bases. CDR1 and CDR2 from the germline V gene are SGHRS and YFSETQ. This CDR3 reads CASSLAVVGEQFF. As DNA, the CDR3 is TGCGCCAGCAGCTTAGCGGTCGTGGGTGAGCAGTTCTTC.